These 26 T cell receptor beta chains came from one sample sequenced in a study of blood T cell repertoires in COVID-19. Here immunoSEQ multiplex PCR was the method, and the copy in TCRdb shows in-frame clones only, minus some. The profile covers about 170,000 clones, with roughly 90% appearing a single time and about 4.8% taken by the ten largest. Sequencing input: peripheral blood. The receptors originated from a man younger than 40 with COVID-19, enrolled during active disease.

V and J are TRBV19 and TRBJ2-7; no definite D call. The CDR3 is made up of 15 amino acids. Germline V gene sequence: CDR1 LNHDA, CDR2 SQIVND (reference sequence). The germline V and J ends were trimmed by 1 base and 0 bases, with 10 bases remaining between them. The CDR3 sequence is CASSIGPDNSYEQYF. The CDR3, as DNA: TGTGCCAGTAGTATAGGTCCCGACAACTCCTACGAGCAGTACTTC. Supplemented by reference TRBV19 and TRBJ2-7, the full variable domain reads DGGITQSPKYLFRKEGQNVTLSCEQNLNHDAMYWYRQDPGQGLRLIYYSQIVNDFQKGDIAEGYSVSREKKESFPLTVTSAQKNPTAFYLCASSIGPDNSYEQYFGPGTRLTVT.

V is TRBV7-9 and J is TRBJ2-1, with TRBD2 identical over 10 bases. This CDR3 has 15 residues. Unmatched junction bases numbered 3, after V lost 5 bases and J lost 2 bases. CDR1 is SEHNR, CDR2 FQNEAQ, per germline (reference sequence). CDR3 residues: CASSPSGSPYNEQFF. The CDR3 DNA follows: TGTGCCAGCAGCCCTAGCGGGAGCCCCTACAATGAGCAGTTCTTC.

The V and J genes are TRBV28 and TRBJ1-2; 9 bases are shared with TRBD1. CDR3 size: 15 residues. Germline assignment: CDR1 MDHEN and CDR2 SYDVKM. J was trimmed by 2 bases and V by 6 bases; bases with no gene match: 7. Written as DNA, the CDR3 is TGTGCCAGCAGGCCTTTCGGGACAGGGAACTATGGCTACACCTTC. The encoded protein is CASRPFGTGNYGYTF.

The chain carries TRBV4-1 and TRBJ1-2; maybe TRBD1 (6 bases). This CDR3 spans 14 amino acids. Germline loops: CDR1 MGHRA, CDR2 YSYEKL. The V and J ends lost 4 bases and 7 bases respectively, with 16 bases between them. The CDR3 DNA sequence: TGCGCCAGCAGCCCGTTGGCAGGGGTGGGTGGCTACACCTTC. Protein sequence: CASSPLAGVGGYTF.

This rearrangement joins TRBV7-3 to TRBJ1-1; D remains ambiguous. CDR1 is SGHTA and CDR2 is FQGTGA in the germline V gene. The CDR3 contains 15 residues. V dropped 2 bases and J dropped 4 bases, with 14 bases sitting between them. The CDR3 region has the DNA TGTGCCAGCAGCTTAGTTGGGCAGGTGACCACTGAAGCTTTCTTT. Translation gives CASSLVGQVTTEAFF.

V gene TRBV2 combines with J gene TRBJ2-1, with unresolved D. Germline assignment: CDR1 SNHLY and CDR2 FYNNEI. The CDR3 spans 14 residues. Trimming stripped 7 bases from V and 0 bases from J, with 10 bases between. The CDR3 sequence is CASTLMSSYNEQFF. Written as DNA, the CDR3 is TGTGCCAGCACCCTCATGAGCTCCTACAATGAGCAGTTCTTC.

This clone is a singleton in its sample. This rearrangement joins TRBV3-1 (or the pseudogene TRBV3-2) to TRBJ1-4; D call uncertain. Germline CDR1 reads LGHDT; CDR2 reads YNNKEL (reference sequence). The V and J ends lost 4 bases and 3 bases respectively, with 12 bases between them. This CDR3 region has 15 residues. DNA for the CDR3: TGTGCCAGCAGCCCGACTGAAGACCCTAATGAAAAACTGTTTTTT. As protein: CASSPTEDPNEKLFF.

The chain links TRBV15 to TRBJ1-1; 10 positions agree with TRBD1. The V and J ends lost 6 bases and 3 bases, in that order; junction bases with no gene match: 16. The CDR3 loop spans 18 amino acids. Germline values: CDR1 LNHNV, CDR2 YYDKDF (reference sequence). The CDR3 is CATSPTGTGDSPDTEAFF. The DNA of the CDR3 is TGTGCCACCAGTCCCACTGGGACAGGGGATTCTCCTGACACTGAAGCTTTCTTT.

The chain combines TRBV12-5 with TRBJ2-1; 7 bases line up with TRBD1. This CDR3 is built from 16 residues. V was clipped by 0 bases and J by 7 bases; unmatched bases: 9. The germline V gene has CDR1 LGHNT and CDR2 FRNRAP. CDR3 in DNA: TGTGCTAGTGGTTTGGTACTCGGGCAGGGGGATAATGAGCAGTTCTTC. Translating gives CASGLVLGQGDNEQFF.

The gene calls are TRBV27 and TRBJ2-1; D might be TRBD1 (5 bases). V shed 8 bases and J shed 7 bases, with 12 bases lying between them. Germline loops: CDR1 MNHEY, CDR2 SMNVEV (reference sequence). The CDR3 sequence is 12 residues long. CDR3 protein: CASSISGNEQFF. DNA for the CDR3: TGTGCCAGCTCAATCTCAGGGAATGAGCAGTTCTTC.

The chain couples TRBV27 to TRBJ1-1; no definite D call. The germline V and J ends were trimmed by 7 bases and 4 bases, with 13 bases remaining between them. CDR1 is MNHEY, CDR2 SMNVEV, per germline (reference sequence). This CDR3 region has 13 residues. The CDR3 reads CASNDRVGTEAFF. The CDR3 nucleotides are TGTGCCAGCAACGATCGGGTCGGCACTGAAGCTTTCTTT.

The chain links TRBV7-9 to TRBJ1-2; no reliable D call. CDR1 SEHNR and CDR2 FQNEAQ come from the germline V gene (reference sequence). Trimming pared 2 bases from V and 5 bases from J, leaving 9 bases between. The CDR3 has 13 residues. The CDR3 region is CASSLPSGYGYTF. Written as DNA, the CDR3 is TGTGCCAGCAGCTTACCGAGTGGTTATGGCTACACCTTC.

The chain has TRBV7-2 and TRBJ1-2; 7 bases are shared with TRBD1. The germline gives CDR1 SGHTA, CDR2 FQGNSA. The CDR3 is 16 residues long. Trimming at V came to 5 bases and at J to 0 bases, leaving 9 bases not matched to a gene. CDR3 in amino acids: CASSPMGQLTNYGYTF. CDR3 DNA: TGTGCCAGCAGCCCAATGGGACAGCTGACTAACTATGGCTACACCTTC.

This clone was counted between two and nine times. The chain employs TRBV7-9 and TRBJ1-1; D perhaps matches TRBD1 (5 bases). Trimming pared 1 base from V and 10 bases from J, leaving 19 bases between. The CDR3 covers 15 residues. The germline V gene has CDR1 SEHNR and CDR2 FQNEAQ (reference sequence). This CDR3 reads CASSLVDESQGRAFF. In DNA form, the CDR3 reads TGTGCCAGCAGCTTAGTGGACGAATCGCAGGGAAGAGCTTTCTTT.

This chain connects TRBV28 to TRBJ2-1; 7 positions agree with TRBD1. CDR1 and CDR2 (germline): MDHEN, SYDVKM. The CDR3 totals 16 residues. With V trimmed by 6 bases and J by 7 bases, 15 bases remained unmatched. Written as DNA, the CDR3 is TGTGCCAGCAGCCATGCAACCGGGACAGTATTTAATGAGCAGTTCTTC. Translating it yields CASSHATGTVFNEQFF.

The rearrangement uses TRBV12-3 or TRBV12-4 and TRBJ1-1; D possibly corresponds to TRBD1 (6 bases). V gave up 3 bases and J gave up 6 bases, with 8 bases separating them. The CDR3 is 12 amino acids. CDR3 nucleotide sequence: TGTGCCAGCAGTTTTACAGGGTCTGAAGCTTTCTTT. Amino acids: CASSFTGSEAFF.

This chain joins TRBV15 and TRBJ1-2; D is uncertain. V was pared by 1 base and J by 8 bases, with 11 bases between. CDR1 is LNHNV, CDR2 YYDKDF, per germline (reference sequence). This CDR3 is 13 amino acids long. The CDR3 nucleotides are TGTGCCACCAGCAGAGTTGGAGGATTCGGCTACACCTTC. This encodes CATSRVGGFGYTF.

For the CDR3, the DNA is TGTGCCAGCAGCTTACTGGCAGGGAACACTGAAGCTTTCTTT. Protein: CASSLLAGNTEAFF. V usage is TRBV7-2 and J usage is TRBJ1-1, with D unclear. CDR1 is SGHTA and CDR2 is FQGNSA in the germline V gene. Trimming pared 2 bases from V and 1 base from J, leaving 8 bases between. The length of the CDR3 is 14 residues.

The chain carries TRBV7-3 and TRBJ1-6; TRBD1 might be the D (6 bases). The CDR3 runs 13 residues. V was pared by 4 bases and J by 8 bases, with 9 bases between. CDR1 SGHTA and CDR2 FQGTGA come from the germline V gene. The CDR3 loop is CASSYRQDSPLHF. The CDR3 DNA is TGTGCCAGCAGCTACCGACAGGATTCACCCCTCCACTTT.

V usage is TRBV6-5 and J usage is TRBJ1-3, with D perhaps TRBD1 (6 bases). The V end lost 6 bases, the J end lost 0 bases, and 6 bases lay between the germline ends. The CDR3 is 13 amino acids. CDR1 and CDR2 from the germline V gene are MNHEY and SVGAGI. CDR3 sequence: CASRTGSGNTIYF. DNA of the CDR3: TGTGCCAGCAGGACAGGCTCTGGAAACACCATATATTTT.

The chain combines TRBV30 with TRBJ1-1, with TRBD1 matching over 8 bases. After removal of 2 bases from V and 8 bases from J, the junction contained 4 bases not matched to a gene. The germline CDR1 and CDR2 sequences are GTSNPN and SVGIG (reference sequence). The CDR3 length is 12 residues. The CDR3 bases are TGTGCCTGGAGTACTTACAGGGGGGAAGCTTTCTTT. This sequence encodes CAWSTYRGEAFF.

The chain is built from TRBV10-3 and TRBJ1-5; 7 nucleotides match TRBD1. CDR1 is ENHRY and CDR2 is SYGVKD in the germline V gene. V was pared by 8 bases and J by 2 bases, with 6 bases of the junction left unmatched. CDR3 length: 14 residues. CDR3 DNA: TGTGCCATCGGGAAGGGGGCAGGCAATCAGCCCCAGCATTTT. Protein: CAIGKGAGNQPQHF.

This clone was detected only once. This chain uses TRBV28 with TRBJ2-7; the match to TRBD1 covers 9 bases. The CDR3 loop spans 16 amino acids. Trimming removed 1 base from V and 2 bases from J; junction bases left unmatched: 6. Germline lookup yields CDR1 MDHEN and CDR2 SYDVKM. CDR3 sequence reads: CASSLLGDRATYEQYF. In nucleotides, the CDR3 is TGTGCCAGCAGTTTATTGGGGGACAGGGCTACCTACGAGCAGTACTTC.

The CDR3 loop is CASSLLPSNPAFF. The CDR3 nucleotides read TGTGCCAGCAGCTTACTACCCTCGAACCCGGCTTTCTTT. The chain combines TRBV7-9 with TRBJ1-1; D unclear. CDR3 length equals 13 residues. CDR1 SEHNR and CDR2 FQNEAQ come from the germline V gene (reference sequence). V lost 2 bases to trimming and J lost 11 bases, with 15 bases between them. Complete variable domain (other parts from reference TRBV7-9 and TRBJ1-1): DTGVSQNPRHKITKRGQNVTFRCDPISEHNRLYWYRQTLGQGPEFLTYFQNEAQLEKSRLLSDRFSAERPKGSFSTLEIQRTEQGDSAMYLCASSLLPSNPAFFGQGTRLTVV.

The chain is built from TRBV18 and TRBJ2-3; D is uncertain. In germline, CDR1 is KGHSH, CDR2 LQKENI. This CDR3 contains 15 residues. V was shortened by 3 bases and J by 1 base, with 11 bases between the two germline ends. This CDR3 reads CASSPGQVGTDTQYF. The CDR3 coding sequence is TGTGCCAGCTCACCTGGGCAGGTTGGCACAGATACGCAGTATTTT.

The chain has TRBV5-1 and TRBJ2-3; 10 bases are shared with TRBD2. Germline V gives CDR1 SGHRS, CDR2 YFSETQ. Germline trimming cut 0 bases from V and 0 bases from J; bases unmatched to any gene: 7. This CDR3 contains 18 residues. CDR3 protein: CASSLVGLAGASTDTQYF. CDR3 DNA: TGCGCCAGCAGCTTGGTAGGCCTAGCGGGGGCCAGCACAGATACGCAGTATTTT.